The 30 T cell receptor beta chains below all came from one sample that was sequenced in a study of shared clonotypes between healthy human individuals. The table came from immunoSEQ multiplex PCR; TCRdb's copy has only in-frame clones and leaves some out. The top ten clones hold nearly 1.5% of a sample with some 1 million clones, about 75% of them seen once. What was sequenced was memory CD4+ T cells sorted from blood. Stated subset: CD45RA-negative fraction. These receptors all stem from a man between 18 and 35 years old in good health.

This clone came up once. The chain carries TRBV7-2 and TRBJ2-1; maybe TRBD2 (5 bases). The CDR3 consists of 13 residues. The V end was cut by 3 bases, the J end by 9 bases, with 12 bases between. CDR1 SGHTA and CDR2 FQGNSA come from the germline V gene. The DNA of the CDR3 is TGTGCCAGCAGCTTTATGGAGGCCAGTGAGCAGTTCTTC. It encodes CASSFMEASEQFF.

The chain links TRBV29-1 to TRBJ1-1; a weak D match, TRBD1 (5 bases). Germline values: CDR1 SQVTM, CDR2 ANQGSEA. The CDR3 sequence is 12 residues long. V dropped 4 bases and J dropped 8 bases, with 14 bases sitting between them. CDR3 nucleotide sequence: TGCAGCGTTGTACGTAATGAGGGGGAAGCTTTCTTT. Protein sequence: CSVVRNEGEAFF.

The chain has TRBV10-3 and TRBJ2-3; 9 bases line up with TRBD1. Germline values: CDR1 ENHRY, CDR2 SYGVKD. CDR3 length: 15 residues. Losses at the gene ends were 5 bases for V and 0 bases for J; bases not matched to a gene: 3. The DNA of the CDR3 is TGTGCCATCAGTACAGGGGGCGCAAGCACAGATACGCAGTATTTT. It codes for CAISTGGASTDTQYF.

The chain links TRBV5-1 to TRBJ2-5; the match to TRBD1 covers 8 bases. This CDR3 comprises 14 residues. Germline lookup yields CDR1 SGHRS and CDR2 YFSETQ. With 0 bases clipped from V and 5 bases from J, the junction kept 3 bases outside the gene matches. The CDR3, as DNA: TGCGCCAGCAGCTTGGCCAGACAGGGGGAGACCCAGTACTTC. Translated, it gives CASSLARQGETQYF.

This clone was seen only once. The chain has TRBV4-3 and TRBJ2-2; no definite D call. V was cut by 0 bases and J by 2 bases, with 7 bases left in between. Germline values: CDR1 LGHNA, CDR2 YSLEER. The CDR3 loop spans 15 amino acids. CDR3 in amino acids: CASSQDGPNTGELFF. For the CDR3, the DNA is TGCGCCAGCAGCCAAGATGGACCAAACACCGGGGAGCTGTTTTTT.

The chain couples TRBV30 to TRBJ1-6, with 9 bases matching TRBD1. CDR1 and CDR2 from the germline V gene are GTSNPN and SVGIG (reference sequence). V lost 5 bases to trimming and J lost 5 bases; unmatched junction nucleotides: 7. This CDR3 spans 15 amino acids. The CDR3 nucleotides are TGTGCCTGGGACGACAGGGGGTTAGATAATTCACCCCTCCACTTT. Encoded protein: CAWDDRGLDNSPLHF.

The chain carries TRBV1 and TRBJ2-4. TRBV1 is a recognized pseudogene. The CDR3 is 16 amino acids. The CDR3 loop reads CTSSQERKSSKNIQYF. The CDR3 nucleotides read TGCACCAGCAGCCAAGAACGTAAGTCGTCCAAAAACATTCAGTACTTC.

A note on this clone: One junction end disagrees with the germline gene, perhaps due to a read error. V usage is TRBV29-1 and J usage is TRBJ2-5, with D possibly TRBD2 on 6 matching bases. The CDR3 runs 14 residues. The germline gives CDR1 SQVTM, CDR2 ANQGSEA. DNA for the CDR3: TGCAGCGTTGTCGATCCTTTGGGGGGAGAGGCCCAGTACTTC. Translating it yields CSVVDPLGGEAQYF.

J is TRBJ2-1 and V is TRBV6-1; D ambiguous. CDR3 length: 11 amino acids. Germline V gene sequence: CDR1 MNHNS, CDR2 SASEGT. V was shortened by 2 bases and J by 13 bases, with 9 bases between the two germline ends. The chain's CDR3 is CASSERSQQFF. CDR3 sequence (DNA): TGTGCCAGCAGTGAACGGAGTCAACAGTTCTTC.

In this sample, this clone turned up a few times. The chain has TRBV11-2 and TRBJ2-5, with 9 nucleotides matching TRBD1. Trimming removed 5 bases from V and 4 bases from J; junction bases left unmatched: 11. The CDR3 has 16 residues. Germline V lookup: CDR1 SGHAT, CDR2 FQNNGV. The CDR3 spells CASSRQGGMFGETQYF. CDR3 nucleotides: TGTGCCAGCAGCCGACAGGGGGGCATGTTCGGAGAGACCCAGTACTTC.

V usage is TRBV5-6 and J usage is TRBJ2-1; the match to TRBD2 covers 10 bases. The CDR3 has 12 residues. V was pared by 3 bases and J by 13 bases, with 4 bases of the junction left unmatched. Germline lookup yields CDR1 SGHDT and CDR2 YYEEEE. CDR3 sequence: CASSSSGRAQFF. The DNA for the CDR3 is TGTGCCAGCAGCTCCAGCGGGAGGGCACAGTTCTTC.

On this clone: A clone one base away is much larger, so this may be a read error. V usage is TRBV28 and J usage is TRBJ2-3; D is unclear. Germline V gene sequence: CDR1 MDHEN, CDR2 SYDVKM. Trimming cost V 3 bases and J 5 bases, with 3 bases left between them. This CDR3 is built from 11 residues. CDR3 nucleotide sequence: TGTGCCAGCAGTTTCGGAGATACGCAGTATTTT. This gives the protein CASSFGDTQYF. The whole variable domain, remainder taken from reference TRBV28 and TRBJ2-3, is DVKVTQSSRYLVKRTGEKVFLECVQDMDHENMFWYRQDPGLGLRLIYFSYDVKMKEKGDIPEGYSVSREKKERFSLILESASTNQTSMYLCASSFGDTQYFGPGTRLTVL.

The CDR3 DNA reads as TGTGCCAGCAGTCCCAAGGCGGGGCCTAACACTGAAGCTTTCTTT. It encodes CASSPKAGPNTEAFF. J is TRBJ1-1 and V is TRBV6-1; tentative D call: TRBD1 (5 bases). The CDR3 spans 15 residues. With 5 bases removed from V and 2 bases from J, the gap between germline ends came to 15 bases. Germline V gene lookup returns CDR1 MNHNS and CDR2 SASEGT.

The CDR3 reads CASSYGDYEQYF. The CDR3 nucleotides are TGTGCCAGCAGCTATGGGGATTACGAGCAGTACTTC. The chain couples TRBV5-4 to TRBJ2-7; D uncertain. The CDR3 runs to 12 residues. The germline V and J ends were trimmed by 3 bases and 4 bases, with 8 bases remaining between them. Germline CDR1 SGHNT, CDR2 YYREEE (reference sequence).

The chain couples TRBV29-1 to TRBJ2-1, with D possibly TRBD1 on 6 matching bases. Deletions cut 6 bases from V and 5 bases from J, with 8 bases between. This CDR3 is built from 11 residues. Germline loops: CDR1 SQVTM, CDR2 ANQGSEA. The CDR3 here is CSVTGNNEQFF. CDR3 coding DNA: TGCAGCGTAACAGGGAACAATGAGCAGTTCTTC.

The chain combines TRBV10-3 with TRBJ2-2; either TRBD1 or TRBD2 may fit D (5 bases each). The length of the CDR3 is 14 residues. CDR1 is ENHRY, CDR2 SYGVKD, per germline. With 5 bases removed from V and 4 bases from J, the gap between germline ends came to 11 bases. The CDR3 DNA follows: TGTGCCATCAGTCGGGACGTTAGCACCGGGGAGCTGTTTTTT. It codes for CAISRDVSTGELFF.

This rearrangement joins TRBV4-1 to TRBJ2-1; TRBD2 aligns across 14 bases. V shed 2 bases, J shed 12 bases, and the junction held 6 bases outside the gene matches. The CDR3 is 15 residues long. Germline V CDR1 and CDR2: MGHRA, YSYEKL. Here the CDR3 DNA reads TGCGCCAGCAGCCAAACGGGACTAGCGGGAGAAACGCAGTTCTTC. Protein product: CASSQTGLAGETQFF.

The rearrangement joins TRBV7-9 to TRBJ1-1, with TRBD1 as a possible D gene (5 bases). The CDR3 length is 14 residues. V was trimmed by 3 bases and J by 3 bases, leaving 11 bases between them. Germline-derived CDR1 and CDR2 are SEHNR and FQNEAQ (reference sequence). CDR3 in amino acids: CASSLSRGDTEAFF. The DNA of the CDR3 is TGTGCCAGCAGCTTGTCCCGGGGCGACACTGAAGCTTTCTTT.

This clone was seen only a few times. The V and J genes are TRBV9 and TRBJ2-1; TRBD1 aligns across 10 bases. Germline CDR1 SGDLS, CDR2 YYNGEE. The J segment lost 7 bases and the V segment lost 0 bases, leaving 10 bases of the junction unmatched. The CDR3 totals 17 residues. The chain's CDR3 is CASSVAPGQGGNNEQFF. DNA for the CDR3: TGTGCCAGCAGCGTAGCTCCCGGACAGGGGGGTAATAATGAGCAGTTCTTC.

This chain joins TRBV18 and TRBJ1-2; D might be TRBD1 (5 bases). Trimming stripped 0 bases from V and 4 bases from J, with 12 bases between. CDR3 length equals 15 residues. The germline CDR1 and CDR2 sequences are KGHSH and LQKENI. The CDR3 spells CASSPPQGDVYGYTF. CDR3 DNA: TGTGCCAGCTCACCACCTCAGGGAGACGTCTATGGCTACACCTTC.

The chain carries TRBV18 and TRBJ2-2, with D perhaps matching TRBD2 (6 bases). Germline V gene sequence: CDR1 KGHSH, CDR2 LQKENI. With 3 bases removed from V and 0 bases from J, the gap between germline ends came to 11 bases. The CDR3 spans 16 residues. The CDR3 nucleotides are TGTGCCAGCTCACCGATAGCGGCTTCGAACACCGGGGAGCTGTTTTTT. Its protein is CASSPIAASNTGELFF.

This clone came up many times. The chain employs TRBV2 and TRBJ1-2, with 9 bases matching TRBD1. This CDR3 region has 14 residues. Germline V gives CDR1 SNHLY, CDR2 FYNNEI. V shed 5 bases and J 7 bases; nucleotides not matched to a gene: 8. Here the CDR3 DNA reads TGTGCCAGCAGTATCGGGACAGGGCACGGTGGCTACACCTTC. It encodes CASSIGTGHGGYTF.

V usage is TRBV7-2 and J usage is TRBJ2-1, with TRBD2 matching 13 bases. J was trimmed by 5 bases and V by 4 bases; bases with no gene match: 5. CDR1 SGHTA and CDR2 FQGNSA come from the germline V gene. The CDR3 covers 16 residues. The DNA for the CDR3 is TGTGCCAGCAGCTATTCCGGGACTAGCGGGAACAATGAGCAGTTCTTC. It translates to CASSYSGTSGNNEQFF.

The chain recombines TRBV30 with TRBJ1-2, with no clear D. CDR3 length: 13 amino acids. CDR1 and CDR2 from the germline V gene are GTSNPN and SVGIG (reference sequence). Trimming left V 3 bases short and J 4 bases short, with 12 bases between. The CDR3 protein is CAWRIPPVYGYTF. CDR3 nucleotide sequence: TGTGCCTGGAGGATTCCTCCCGTCTATGGCTACACCTTC.

The gene calls are TRBV6-6 and TRBJ1-2; D is ambiguous. The germline V gene has CDR1 MNHNY and CDR2 SVGAGI (reference sequence). The CDR3 totals 13 residues. Between the trimmed V and J ends, which lost 0 bases and 6 bases, there was a span of 8 bases. CDR3: CASSYSSADGYTF. The CDR3 nucleotides read TGTGCCAGCAGTTACTCTTCGGCTGATGGCTACACCTTC.

The rearrangement links TRBV16 to TRBJ1-3, with 7 bases fitting TRBD1. V dropped 4 bases and J dropped 2; count of bases not matched to a gene: 5. Germline V gene sequence: CDR1 KGHSY, CDR2 FQNENV. The CDR3 length is 15 residues. The CDR3 reads CASSPRQGTGNTIYF. In DNA, the CDR3 is TGTGCCAGCAGCCCCCGACAGGGAACTGGAAACACCATATATTTT.

V is TRBV11-2 and J is TRBJ2-7; D could derive from TRBD1 or TRBD2 (6 bases each). The CDR3 totals 14 residues. V was shortened by 0 bases and J by 4 bases, with 10 bases between the two germline ends. Germline CDR1 and CDR2: SGHAT and FQNNGV. The chain's CDR3 is CASSLDRGPYEQYF. CDR3 sequence (DNA): TGTGCCAGCAGCTTAGATCGGGGGCCTTACGAGCAGTACTTC.

The chain combines TRBV7-3 with TRBJ2-7; the D is unclear. Per germline, CDR1 SGHTA and CDR2 FQGTGA. Trimming removed 1 base from V and 4 bases from J, with 5 bases in between. The CDR3 runs 12 residues. This CDR3 is CASSLSGYEQYF. CDR3 nucleotide sequence: TGTGCCAGCAGCTTAAGCGGATACGAGCAGTACTTC. The entire variable domain, with the rest obtained from reference TRBV7-3 and TRBJ2-7, is as follows: GAGVSQTPSNKVTEKGKYVELRCDPISGHTALYWYRQSLGQGPEFLIYFQGTGAADDSGLPNDRFFAVRPEGSVSTLKIQRTERGDSAVYLCASSLSGYEQYFGPGTRLTVT.

A few counts support this clone. The chain uses TRBV10-3 and TRBJ2-7; D not resolved. There are 14 residues in the CDR3. The V gene lost 0 bases and the J gene lost 1 base, with 7 bases spanning the gap. Germline values: CDR1 ENHRY, CDR2 SYGVKD. The CDR3 coding sequence is TGTGCCATCAGTGAGTCCGTAGGTTCCTACGAGCAGTACTTC. Its translation: CAISESVGSYEQYF.

This clone was counted a few times. The chain links TRBV4-3 to TRBJ2-1, with a weak D call TRBD2 (6 bases). V gave up 0 bases and J gave up 4 bases, with 19 bases separating them. The CDR3 covers 18 residues. Germline CDR1 and CDR2: LGHNA and YSLEER. The CDR3 is CASSQDLSVAANYNEQFF. CDR3 nucleotide sequence: TGCGCCAGCAGCCAAGATCTATCGGTAGCGGCAAATTACAATGAGCAGTTCTTC.